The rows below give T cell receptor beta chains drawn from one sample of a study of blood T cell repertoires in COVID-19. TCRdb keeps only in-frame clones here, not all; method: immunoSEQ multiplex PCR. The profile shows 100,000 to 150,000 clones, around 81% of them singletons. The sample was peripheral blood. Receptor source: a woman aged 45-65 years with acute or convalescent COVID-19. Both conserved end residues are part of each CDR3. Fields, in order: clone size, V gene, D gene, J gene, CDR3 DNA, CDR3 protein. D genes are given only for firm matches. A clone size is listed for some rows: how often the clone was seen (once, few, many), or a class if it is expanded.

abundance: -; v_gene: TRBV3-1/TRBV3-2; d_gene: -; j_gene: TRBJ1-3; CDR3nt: TGTGCCAGCAGCCATTTCGGCGGATACTCTGGAAACACCATATATTTT; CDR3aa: CASSHFGGYSGNTIYF
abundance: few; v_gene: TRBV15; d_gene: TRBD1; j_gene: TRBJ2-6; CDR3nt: TGTGCCACCAGCAGAGTCAGGGGGAATGGGGCCAACGTCCTGACTTTC; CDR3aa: CATSRVRGNGANVLTF
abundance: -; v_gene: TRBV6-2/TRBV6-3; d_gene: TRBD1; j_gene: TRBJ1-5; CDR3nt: TGTGCCAGCAGTGACAGGGGGGAAAGGCCCCAGCATTTT; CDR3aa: CASSDRGERPQHF
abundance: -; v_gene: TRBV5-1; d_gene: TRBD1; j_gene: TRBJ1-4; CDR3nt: TGCGCCAGCAGACAGGGGGCCCAACCGAATGAAAAACTGTTTTTT; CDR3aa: CASRQGAQPNEKLFF
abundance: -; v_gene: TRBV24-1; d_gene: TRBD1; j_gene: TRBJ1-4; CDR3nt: TGTGCCACCAGTGACCCAGGACAGGGGGCCGTTGAAAAACTGTTTTTT; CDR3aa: CATSDPGQGAVEKLFF
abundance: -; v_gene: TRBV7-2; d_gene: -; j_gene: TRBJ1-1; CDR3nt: TGTGCCAGCAGCCGGGAGTTCATGAACACTGAAGCTTTCTTT; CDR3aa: CASSREFMNTEAFF
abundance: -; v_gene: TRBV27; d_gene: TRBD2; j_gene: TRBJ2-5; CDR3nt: TGTGCCAGCAGACAAGCGGGGGGGCTCGAGACCCAGTACTTC; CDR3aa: CASRQAGGLETQYF
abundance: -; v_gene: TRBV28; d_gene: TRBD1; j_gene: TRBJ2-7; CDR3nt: TGTGCCAGCAGTTTTGGGACAGGGATTAACTACGAGCAGTACTTC; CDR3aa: CASSFGTGINYEQYF
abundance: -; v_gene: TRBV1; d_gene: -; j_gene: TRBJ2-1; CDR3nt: TGCACCAGCAGCCAAGATCAGGGGTCAACGAACAATGAGCAGTTCTTC; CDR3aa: CTSSQDQGSTNNEQFF
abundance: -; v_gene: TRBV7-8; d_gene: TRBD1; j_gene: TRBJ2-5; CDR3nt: TGTGCCAGCAGCTGGACAGGGGAGGAGACCCAGTACTTC; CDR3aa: CASSWTGEETQYF
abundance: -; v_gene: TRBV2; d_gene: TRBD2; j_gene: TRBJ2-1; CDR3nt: TGTGCCAGCACCGCGGTTAGCGGGGCCTACAATGAGCAGTTCTTC; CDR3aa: CASTAVSGAYNEQFF
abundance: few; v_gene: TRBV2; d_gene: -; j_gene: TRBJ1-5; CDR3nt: TGTGCCAGCAGTGTCTGGGCCAATCAGCCCCAGCATTTT; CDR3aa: CASSVWANQPQHF
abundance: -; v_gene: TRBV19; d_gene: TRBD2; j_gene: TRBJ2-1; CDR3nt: TGTGCCAGTACCGGGACTATACCCCACAATGAGCAGTTCTTC; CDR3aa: CASTGTIPHNEQFF
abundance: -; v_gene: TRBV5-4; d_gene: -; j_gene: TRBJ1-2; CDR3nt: TGTGCCAGCAGCTCGGACAGCTATGGCTACACCTTC; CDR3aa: CASSSDSYGYTF
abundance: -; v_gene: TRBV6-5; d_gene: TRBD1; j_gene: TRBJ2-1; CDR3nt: TGTGCCAGCAGTTACTCGTGGGGACAGTTGGATGAGCAGTTCTTC; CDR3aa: CASSYSWGQLDEQFF
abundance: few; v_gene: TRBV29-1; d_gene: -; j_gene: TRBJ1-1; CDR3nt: TGCAGCGTGGGGGGTCTGAACACTGAAGCTTTCTTT; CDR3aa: CSVGGLNTEAFF
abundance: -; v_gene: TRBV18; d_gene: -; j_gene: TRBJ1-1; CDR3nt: TGTGCCAGCTCACTTGGGGCTTGGGACACTGAAGCTTTCTTT; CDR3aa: CASSLGAWDTEAFF
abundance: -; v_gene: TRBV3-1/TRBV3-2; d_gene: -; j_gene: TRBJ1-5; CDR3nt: TGTGCCAGCAGCCTGAGGGATGCCCCTCAGCCCCAGCATTTT; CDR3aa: CASSLRDAPQPQHF
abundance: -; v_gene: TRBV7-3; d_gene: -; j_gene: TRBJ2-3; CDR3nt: TGTGCCAGCAGCCCCCAGGGCACAGATACGCAGTATTTT; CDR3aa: CASSPQGTDTQYF
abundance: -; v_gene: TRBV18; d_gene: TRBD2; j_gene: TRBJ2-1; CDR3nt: TGTGCCAGCTCACTTGGACTAGCAGATTACAATGAGCAGTTCTTC; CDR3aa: CASSLGLADYNEQFF
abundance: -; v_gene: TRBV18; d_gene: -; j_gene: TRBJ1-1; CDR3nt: TGTGCCAGCTCACCTGAGTCAGGGCCTGAAGCTTTCTTT; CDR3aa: CASSPESGPEAFF
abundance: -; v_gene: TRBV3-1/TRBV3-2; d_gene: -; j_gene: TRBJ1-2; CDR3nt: TGTGCCAGCAAAAGGGGCGAAGCTAACTATGGCTACACCTTC; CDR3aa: CASKRGEANYGYTF
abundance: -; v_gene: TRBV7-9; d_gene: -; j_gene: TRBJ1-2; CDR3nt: TGTGCCAGCAGCTTAGAACAGGCCTATGGCTACACCTTC; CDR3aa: CASSLEQAYGYTF
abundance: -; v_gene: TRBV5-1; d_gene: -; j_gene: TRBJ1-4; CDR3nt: TGCGCCAGCAGCAACAGGGCTGAAGGCGAAAAACTGTTTTTT; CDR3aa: CASSNRAEGEKLFF
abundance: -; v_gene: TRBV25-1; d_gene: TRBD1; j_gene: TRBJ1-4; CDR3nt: TGTGCCAGCAGTGCCCAGTATCGGACAGGAACTGAAAAACTGTTTTTT; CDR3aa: CASSAQYRTGTEKLFF
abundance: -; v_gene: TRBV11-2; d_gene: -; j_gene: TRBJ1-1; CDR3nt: TGTGCCAGCAGCCCCGCTGTTTCAGGGAACCGGGAAGCTTTCTTT; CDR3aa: CASSPAVSGNREAFF
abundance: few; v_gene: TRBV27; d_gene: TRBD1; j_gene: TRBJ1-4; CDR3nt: TGTGCCAGCAGTTTGGTCGGGACAGGTGAAAAACTGTTTTTT; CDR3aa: CASSLVGTGEKLFF
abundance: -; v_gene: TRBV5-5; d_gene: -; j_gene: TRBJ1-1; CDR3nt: TGTGCCAGCAGCCCCAGGGCCCCCGGGGGGAACACTGAAGCTTTCTTT; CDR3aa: CASSPRAPGGNTEAFF
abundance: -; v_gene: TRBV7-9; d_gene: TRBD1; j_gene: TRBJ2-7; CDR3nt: TGTGCCAGCAGCTTCTTTACAGGGGCAATGTACGAGCAGTACTTC; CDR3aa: CASSFFTGAMYEQYF
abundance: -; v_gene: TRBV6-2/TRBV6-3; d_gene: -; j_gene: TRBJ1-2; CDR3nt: TGTGCCAGCAGTTATGGCCTCTATGGCTACACCTTC; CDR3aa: CASSYGLYGYTF
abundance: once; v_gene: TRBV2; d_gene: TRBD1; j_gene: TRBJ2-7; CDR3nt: TGTGCCAGCAGTGAAATAGGGGGCCCTCGGGCGGAGCAGTACTTC; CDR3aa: CASSEIGGPRAEQYF
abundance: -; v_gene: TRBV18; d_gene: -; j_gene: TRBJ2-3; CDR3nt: TGTGCCAGCTCACCGGAAGACAGAATAAGCACAGATACGCAGTATTTT; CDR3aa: CASSPEDRISTDTQYF
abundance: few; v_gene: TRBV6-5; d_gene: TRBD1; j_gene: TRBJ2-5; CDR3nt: TGTGCCAGCAGTTCGGGACAGCAAGGGGCCCAGTACTTC; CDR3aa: CASSSGQQGAQYF
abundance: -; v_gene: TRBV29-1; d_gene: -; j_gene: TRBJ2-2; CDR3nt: TGCAGCGCCCTCGGGTCCTCAAACACCGGGGAGCTGTTTTTT; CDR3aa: CSALGSSNTGELFF
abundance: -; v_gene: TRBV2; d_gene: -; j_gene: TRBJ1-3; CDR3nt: TGTGCCAGCAGTGAGTACGGGATCTTCTCTGGAAACACCATATATTTT; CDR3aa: CASSEYGIFSGNTIYF
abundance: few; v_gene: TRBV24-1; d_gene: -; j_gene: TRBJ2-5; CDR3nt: TGTGCCACCAGTGGGCGAGGTAGGGAGACCCAGTACTTC; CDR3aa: CATSGRGRETQYF
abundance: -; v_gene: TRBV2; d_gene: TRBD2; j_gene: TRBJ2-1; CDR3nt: TGTGCCAGCAGTCTACTAGCGGGGAGAAACAATGAGCAGTTCTTC; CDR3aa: CASSLLAGRNNEQFF
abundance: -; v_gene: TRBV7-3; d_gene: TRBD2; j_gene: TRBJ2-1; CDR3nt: TGTGCCAGCAGCTTGACTAGCGGGAGGTACAATGAGCAGTTCTTC; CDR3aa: CASSLTSGRYNEQFF
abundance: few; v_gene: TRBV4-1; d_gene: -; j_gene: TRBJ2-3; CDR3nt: TGCGCCAGCTCCACGAAGGGGCTCGACGCAGATACGCAGTATTTT; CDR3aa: CASSTKGLDADTQYF
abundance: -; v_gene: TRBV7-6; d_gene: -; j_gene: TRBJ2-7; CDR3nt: TGTGCCAGCAGCGGGGGGGGCAGCACGCGTTACGAGCAGTACTTC; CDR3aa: CASSGGGSTRYEQYF
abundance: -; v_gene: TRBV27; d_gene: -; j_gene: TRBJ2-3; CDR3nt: TGTGCCAGCAGTTCCGGGGCCGGGGGAAGAAGAGGCACAGATACGCAGTATTTT; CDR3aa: CASSSGAGGRRGTDTQYF
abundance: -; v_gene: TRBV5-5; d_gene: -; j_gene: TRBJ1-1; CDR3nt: TGTGCCAGCAGTTTCTCAGGGGAAACTGAAGCTTTCTTT; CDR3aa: CASSFSGETEAFF
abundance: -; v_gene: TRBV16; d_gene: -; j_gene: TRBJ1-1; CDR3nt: TGTGCCAGCAGCTTCCGGTCGAACACTGAAGCTTTCTTT; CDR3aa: CASSFRSNTEAFF
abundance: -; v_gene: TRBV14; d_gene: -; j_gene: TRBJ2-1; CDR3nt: TGTGCCAGCAGCCAAAATCCTAGCCTTTCTGATGAGCAGTTCTTC; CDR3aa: CASSQNPSLSDEQFF
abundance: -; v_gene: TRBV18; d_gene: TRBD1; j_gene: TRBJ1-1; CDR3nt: TGTGCCAGCTCACTCCGACCGGGACAGGTGAACACTGAAGCTTTCTTT; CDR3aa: CASSLRPGQVNTEAFF
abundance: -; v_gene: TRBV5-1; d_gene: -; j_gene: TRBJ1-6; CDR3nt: TGCGCCAGCACCCTATCTACCGGGTCCTATTCACCCCTCCACTTT; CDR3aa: CASTLSTGSYSPLHF
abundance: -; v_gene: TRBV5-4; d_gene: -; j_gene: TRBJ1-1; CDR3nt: TGTGCCAGCAGCTTAACAGGGAACACTGAAGCTTTCTTT; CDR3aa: CASSLTGNTEAFF
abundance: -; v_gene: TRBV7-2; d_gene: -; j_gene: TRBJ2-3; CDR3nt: TGTGCCAGCAGCTTAGTATCTAGTCGGGAGCTAAATACGCAGTATTTT; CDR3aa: CASSLVSSRELNTQYF
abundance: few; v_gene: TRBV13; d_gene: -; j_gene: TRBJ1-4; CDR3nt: TGTGCCAGCAGAAACGGACTGACGGCTGAAAAACTGTTTTTT; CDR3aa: CASRNGLTAEKLFF
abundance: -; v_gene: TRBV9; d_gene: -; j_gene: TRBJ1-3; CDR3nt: TGTGCCAGCAGCCCACCGGGCTCTGGAAACACCATATATTTT; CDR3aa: CASSPPGSGNTIYF
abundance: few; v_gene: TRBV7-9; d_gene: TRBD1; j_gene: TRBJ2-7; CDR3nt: TGTGCCAGCAGCCTTCGGGACAGTACCTACGAGCAGTACTTC; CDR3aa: CASSLRDSTYEQYF